These 30 T cell receptor beta chains share one sample of origin, sequenced in a study of tumor and adjacent non-tumor tissue in lung cancer. TCRbeta libraries were built with three rounds of nested PCR, modified from ARM-PCR. Via MiXCR, TCRdb re-called the multiplex PCR reads, giving one row per CDR3 protein. This sample has approximately 82,000 distinct CDR3 sequences; 76% occur once, and the top ten carry around 38%. The template was RNA from unsorted bulk tissue. More than 3 cm separated this lung sample from the edge of the tumor. Specimen: distant non-tumor lung tissue. The receptors come from a man in his 70s with non-small cell lung cancer.

This clonotype is classed as medium-sized. V gene TRBV6-1 combines with J gene TRBJ2-5; D perhaps matches TRBD2 (6 bases). Germline loops: CDR1 MNHNS, CDR2 SASEGT. Deletions cut 2 bases from V and 5 bases from J, with 15 bases between. This CDR3 spans 15 amino acids. CDR3 sequence (DNA): TGTGCCAGCAGTGAAAGCGCTGCGGGGCGGGAGACCCAGTACTTC. It yields the protein CASSESAAGRETQYF.

The V call is TRBV11-1, the J call TRBJ2-5, with a weak D call TRBD1 (6 bases). The ends were cut back, 9 bases at V and 6 bases at J, with 17 bases in the middle. CDR3 length: 13 amino acids. Germline CDR1 SGHAT, CDR2 FQDESV (reference sequence). The CDR3: CASASGVSKTQYF. Here the CDR3 DNA reads TGTGCCAGTGCATCAGGGGTTTCGAAGACCCAGTACTTC.

At least ten counts were recorded for this clonotype. This chain links TRBV12-3 or TRBV12-4 with TRBJ1-2; D not resolved. Between the trimmed V and J ends, which lost 0 bases and 7 bases, there was a span of 15 bases. The CDR3 is 15 residues long. CDR3 residues: CASSLAAGAMGGYTF. CDR3 nucleotide sequence: TGTGCCAGCAGTTTAGCGGCAGGTGCTATGGGTGGCTACACCTTC.

This clonotype was seen only a few times. The germline gene is not matched at one end of the junction; a read error may be the cause. The CDR3 region is CANSSQGGTYTEAFF. The DNA for the CDR3 is TGTGCCAACAGCTCCCAAGGGGGGACCTACACTGAAGCTTTCTTC. The gene calls are TRBV11-3 and TRBJ1-1; tentatively, D is TRBD1 (6 bases). Germline CDR1 is SGHNT and CDR2 is YENEEA. The CDR3 extends over 15 amino acids. Drawing the rest from reference TRBV11-3 and TRBJ1-1, the complete variable domain is EAGVVQSPRYKIIEKKQPVAFWCNPISGHNTLYWYLQNLGQGPELLIRYENEEAVDDSQLPKDRFSAERLKGVDSTLKIQPAELGDSAVYLCANSSQGGTYTEAFFGQGTRLTVV.

Details on this clonotype: A read error may account for a junction end that differs from germline. This sequence joins TRBV28 and TRBJ2-7, with D uncertain. The CDR3 spans 20 residues. Germline V CDR1 and CDR2: MDHEN, SYDVKM. The CDR3 is CASSFGTDATRAEIAYGQYF. The CDR3 DNA reads TGTGCCAGCAGTTTCGGTACCGACGCCACGAGAGCAGAGATCGCCTACGGGCAGTACTTC.

A few counts support this clonotype. Being one base from a much bigger clone, this may be a read error. A read error is likely, as this CDR3 ends without the conserved phenylalanine or tryptophan. This chain connects TRBV12-3 or TRBV12-4 to TRBJ1-2; D may be TRBD1 (5 bases). With 4 bases removed from V and 4 bases from J, the gap between germline ends came to 16 bases. The CDR3 loop spans 15 amino acids. The CDR3 DNA follows: TGTGCCAGCAGTTCAGACAGCCGGACATTCTATGGCTACACCATC. Translated, it gives CASSSDSRTFYGYTI.

The chain employs TRBV24-1 and TRBJ2-1; the D gene could be TRBD1 or TRBD2 (5 bases each). V lost 1 base to trimming and J lost 8 bases, with 20 bases between them. This CDR3 has 17 amino acids. Germline assignment: CDR1 KGHDR and CDR2 SFDVKD. This CDR3 reads CATSDLRRGQFADEQFF. CDR3 DNA: TGTGCCACCAGTGATTTACGACGGGGCCAATTTGCGGATGAGCAGTTCTTC.

As concerns this clonotype: The junction and the germline gene differ at one end; a read error may be behind it. V is TRBV28 and J is TRBJ2-5; 12 nucleotides agree with TRBD2. Germline CDR1 MDHEN, CDR2 SYDVKM. The CDR3 sequence is 20 residues long. The CDR3 loop reads CASSLLGLQTSGRGDEIQYF. Here the CDR3 DNA reads TGTGCCAGCAGTTTACTTGGCCTCCAGACTAGCGGGAGAGGGGATGAGATCCAGTACTTC.

V usage is TRBV6-5 and J usage is TRBJ2-7; 9 nucleotides line up with TRBD2. CDR1 and CDR2 from the germline V gene are MNHEY and SVGAGI. The V segment lost 1 base and the J segment 6 bases; nucleotides outside the gene matches: 16. The CDR3 length is 18 residues. CDR3 protein: CASSYFGLAGLPGSEQYF. The CDR3 DNA reads as TGTGCCAGCAGTTACTTTGGGCTAGCGGGACTCCCAGGGTCCGAGCAGTACTTC.

This clonotype occurred a few times. The chain employs TRBV4-2 and TRBJ1-5; D remains ambiguous. Germline loops: CDR1 LGHNA, CDR2 YNFKEQ. The V end lost 0 bases, the J end lost 5 bases, and 11 bases lay between the germline ends. This CDR3 spans 15 amino acids. The CDR3 spells CASSQDIYGDQPQHF. The CDR3, as DNA: TGTGCCAGCAGCCAAGATATTTACGGCGATCAGCCCCAGCATTTT.

The chain combines TRBV7-8 with TRBJ1-1; TRBD1 agrees at 7 bases. The CDR3 runs to 14 residues. Germline loops: CDR1 SGHVS, CDR2 FQNEAQ. The V gene end was trimmed by 7 bases and the J gene end by 2 bases; junction bases not matched to a gene: 7. The DNA of the CDR3 is TGTGCCAGCACCCAGGGGGTTCGAAACACTGAAGCTTTCTTT. This encodes CASTQGVRNTEAFF.

This clonotype has a single count. At one of its ends the junction is not consistent with the germline gene, which may arise from a read error. This rearrangement joins TRBV7-9 to TRBJ1-2, with 12 bases that match TRBD1. CDR1 and CDR2 (germline): SEHNR, FQNEAQ (reference sequence). The CDR3 length is 15 residues. The CDR3 DNA follows: TGTACCAGCAGCTTCGCGGGACAGGGGGCGAAAGGCTACACCTTC. It is translated as CTSSFAGQGAKGYTF.

The J gene is TRBJ1-1, the V gene TRBV5-5; TRBD1 agrees at 12 bases. With 9 bases clipped from V and 5 bases from J, the junction kept 20 bases outside the gene matches. The CDR3 sequence is 18 residues long. Germline V gene lookup returns CDR1 SGHKS and CDR2 YYEKEE (reference sequence). The DNA of the CDR3 is TGTGCCAAGAGTTACAAGCCGGGACAGGGGGCAGGTATGACTGAAGCTTTCTTT. This encodes CAKSYKPGQGAGMTEAFF.

This clonotype was counted only a few times. J is TRBJ1-6 and V is TRBV2, with D possibly being TRBD1 (5 bases). Per germline, CDR1 SNHLY and CDR2 FYNNEI. The CDR3 spans 14 residues. V lost 6 bases, J lost 10 bases, and 16 bases lay in between. The CDR3 here is CASSGDSRRSPLHF. The CDR3 nucleotides read TGTGCCAGCAGCGGGGACTCTCGACGATCACCCCTCCACTTT.

On this clonotype: One end of the junction is discordant with germline, which a read error may explain. The chain is built from TRBV29-1 and TRBJ2-5, with D possibly being TRBD1 (6 bases). The CDR3 is 16 amino acids. Per germline, CDR1 SQVTM and CDR2 ANQGSEA. The CDR3 DNA follows: TGCAGCGCCGAACCCTACCTCCAGACAGGTCAAGAGAACCAGTACTTC. Its translation is CSAEPYLQTGQENQYF.

Comments on this clonotype: Mismatch with germline at one junction end may stem from a read error. This chain links TRBV4-1 with TRBJ2-3, with D perhaps matching TRBD2 (6 bases). The germline V gene encodes CDR1 MGHRA and CDR2 YSYEKL. The CDR3 has 15 amino acids. The CDR3 reads CVSNPLGGSTDTQYF. CDR3 sequence (DNA): TGCGTCAGCAACCCCCTCGGGGGATCCACAGATACGCAGTATTTT.

Points on this clonotype: Just one base apart from a much larger clone, this may be a read error. This rearrangement joins TRBV12-2 to TRBJ2-7; the table's D call of TRBD2 was not tested on the DNA. TRBV12-2 is a pseudogene segment. The CDR3 has 17 residues. The CDR3 here is CASRLAPTAVDLSEQYF. In nucleotides, the CDR3 is TGTGCAAGTCGCTTAGCCCCTACAGCGGTAGACCTTAGCGAGCAGTACTTC.

V gene TRBV10-1 combines with J gene TRBJ2-1; D assignment may be TRBD1 or TRBD2 (5 bases each). Trimming pared 5 bases from V and 0 bases from J, leaving 8 bases between. The CDR3 runs 14 residues. CDR1 is WNHNN and CDR2 is SYGVQD in the germline V gene (reference sequence). CDR3: CASSLGDSYNEQFF. Written as DNA, the CDR3 is TGCGCCAGCAGTCTGGGGGACTCCTACAATGAGCAGTTCTTC.

As regards this clonotype: Likely a read error: the CDR3 ends without its conserved phenylalanine or tryptophan. The V and J genes are TRBV5-5 and TRBJ1-1; no reliable D call. V was cut by 2 bases and J by 0 bases, with 5 bases left in between. The CDR3 contains 13 residues. From germline, CDR1 is SGHKS and CDR2 YYEKEE (reference sequence). CDR3 sequence: CASSLGLNTEAFY. CDR3 DNA sequence: TGTGCCAGCAGCTTAGGGTTGAACACTGAAGCTTTCTAT.

The CDR3 protein is CATSYKPGQGAGMTEAFF. The CDR3 DNA sequence: TGTGCCACCAGTTACAAACCTGGACAGGGGGCGGGTATGACTGAAGCTTTCTTT. The gene calls are TRBV5-5 and TRBJ1-1; 11 bases fit TRBD1. CDR3 length: 18 residues. Germline-derived CDR1 and CDR2 are SGHKS and YYEKEE (reference sequence). V lost 9 bases, J lost 5 bases, and 21 bases stayed unmatched.

This clonotype appeared a few times. Sequence at one end of the junction differs from germline and may be a read error. This chain's CDR3 is CSARRKFGTDMQYF. The CDR3 DNA is TGCAGCGCCAGACGGAAGTTCGGCACAGATATGCAGTATTTT. The V and J genes are TRBV29-1 and TRBJ2-3; D uncertain. CDR3 length: 14 amino acids. Germline CDR1 is SQVTM and CDR2 is ANQGSEA.

In the case of this clonotype: As the CDR3 is not closed by the conserved phenylalanine or tryptophan, this likely results from a read error. It is unclear where the CDR3 begins or ends on the DNA, so no DNA is shown, and the CDR3 is as TCRdb lists it. The CDR3 sequence is CPSSGLAGVVETQYY. The rearrangement uses TRBV12-3 or TRBV12-4 and TRBJ2-5; whether TRBD2, the table's D call, matches the DNA was not checked. The CDR3 is made up of 15 amino acids, end residues included.

For this clonotype: One end of the junction fails to match germline, which may point to a read error. The rearrangement joins TRBV12-5 to TRBJ2-7, with D perhaps being TRBD1 or TRBD2 (6 bases each). Looked up from germline, CDR1 is LGHNT and CDR2 is FRNRAP. The CDR3 runs 18 residues. The CDR3 sequence is CASGLVRIGGAGPYEQYF. CDR3 in DNA: TGTGCTAGTGGTTTGGTAAGGATCGGGGGCGCCGGGCCCTACGAGCAATACTTC.

This rearrangement joins TRBV2 to TRBJ2-1, with 8 bases aligning to TRBD2. The CDR3 length is 14 residues. Germline CDR1 reads SNHLY; CDR2 reads FYNNEI. With 4 bases clipped from V and 4 bases from J, the junction kept 3 bases outside the gene matches. CDR3 nucleotides: TGTGCCAGCAGTGCTCCTAGCGGGTACAATGAGCAGTTCTTC. Its translation: CASSAPSGYNEQFF.

A note on this clonotype: It may be a read error: a sequence one base away is much more abundant. Because the CDR3 is missing its conserved closing phenylalanine or tryptophan, this is likely a read error. This chain links TRBV2 with TRBJ2-1; 8 bases map to TRBD2. Trimming cost V 2 bases and J 6 bases; bases outside gene matches: 6. Germline V CDR1 and CDR2: SNHLY, FYNNEI. The CDR3 sequence is 15 residues long. Here the CDR3 reads CASSELTGGPNEQFI. In DNA, the CDR3 is TGTGCCAGCAGTGAACTTACGGGGGGGCCCAATGAGCAGTTCATC.

The gene calls are TRBV12-3 or TRBV12-4 and TRBJ2-1, with D hard to call. V was clipped by 6 bases and J by 9 bases, with 15 bases between them. The CDR3 spans 13 residues. The DNA for the CDR3 is TGTGCCAGCAGCCAAACTAACCGCGTTGAGCAGTTCTTC. It codes for CASSQTNRVEQFF.

In this sample, this clonotype turned up once. Sequence at one end of the junction differs from germline and may be a read error. The chain couples TRBV29-1 to TRBJ2-7; 8 bases are a match to TRBD2. CDR1 and CDR2 from the germline V gene are SQVTM and ANQGSEA. The CDR3 sequence is 11 residues long. CDR3 DNA sequence: TGCAGCGCTAGGATTAGCGGGATAGTTTTTTTC. Translated, it gives CSARISGIVFF.

In its sample, this clonotype was seen a few times. V usage is TRBV4-1 and J usage is TRBJ2-1; 8 bases match TRBD2. CDR1 MGHRA and CDR2 YSYEKL come from the germline V gene. The J segment lost 7 bases and the V segment lost 3 bases, leaving 11 bases of the junction unmatched. The CDR3 sequence is 16 residues long. The CDR3, as DNA: TGCGCCAGCAGCCATAGGCCGGGGGGGGGGCCGAATGAGCAGTTCTTC. Its protein product is CASSHRPGGGPNEQFF.

The chain combines TRBV28 with TRBJ2-5, with D uncertain. Germline lookup yields CDR1 MDHEN and CDR2 SYDVKM. Trimming left V 3 bases short and J 13 bases short, with 27 bases between. The CDR3 length is 16 residues. CDR3 loop: CASSFNVCRAAETLYF. DNA for the CDR3: TGTGCCAGCAGTTTTAATGTCTGCCGTGCCGCAGAGACCTTGTACTTC. Full variable domain (outside the CDR3, taken from reference TRBV28 and TRBJ2-5): DVKVTQSSRYLVKRTGEKVFLECVQDMDHENMFWYRQDPGLGLRLIYFSYDVKMKEKGDIPEGYSVSREKKERFSLILESASTNQTSMYLCASSFNVCRAAETLYFGPGTRLLVL.

The sample holds a few counts of this clonotype. A much larger clone lies a single base off, so this may be a read error. V and J are TRBV10-1 and TRBJ2-2; no firm D call. Germline values: CDR1 WNHNN, CDR2 SYGVQD (reference sequence). The V gene lost 8 bases and the J gene lost 7 bases, with 20 bases spanning the gap. The CDR3 runs 15 residues. The DNA for the CDR3 is TGCGCCAGCGGGCGCTGGGGATTGCGGATCGGGGAGCTGTTTTTT. It yields the protein CASGRWGLRIGELFF.